This entry lists 22 T cell receptor beta chains sequenced from one sample in a study of STAT3 mutations in large granular lymphocyte leukemia. Profiled with immunoSEQ multiplex PCR; TCRdb holds only in-frame clones, not every one. In the table there are more than 9,500 clones, around 76% of which are singletons. Study results and limitations: In T-cell large granular lymphocyte leukemia, about half of patients showed multiple immunodominant subclonotypes.

Their target antigens are unknown. Sequenced sample: peripheral blood mononuclear cells. The receptors originated from a man in his sixties with T-cell large granular lymphocyte leukemia. Some clones in this sample may be carry-over from other donors' samples.

This chain connects TRBV6-1 to TRBJ1-1; TRBD1 aligns across 10 bases. CDR1 and CDR2 (germline): MNHNS, SASEGT. This CDR3 is built from 15 residues. V lost 4 bases to trimming and J lost 5 bases; unmatched junction nucleotides: 7. The CDR3 sequence: CASSGRQGARTEAFF. CDR3 bases: TGTGCCAGCAGTGGCAGACAGGGGGCGCGGACTGAAGCTTTCTTT.

This clone appeared once. The V call is TRBV11-2, the J call TRBJ2-7, with 7 bases fitting TRBD2. The CDR3 spans 17 residues. Germline V gives CDR1 SGHAT, CDR2 FQNNGV. Germline trimming cut 2 bases from V and 2 bases from J; bases unmatched to any gene: 12. The CDR3 sequence: CASSLRVRSGMAYEQYF. CDR3 nucleotide sequence: TGTGCCAGCAGCTTACGAGTTAGAAGCGGGATGGCCTACGAGCAGTACTTC.

The chain recombines TRBV6-6 with TRBJ2-5, with D perhaps TRBD1 (6 bases). Trimming removed 8 bases at V and 2 bases at J, with 18 bases between. This CDR3 comprises 15 residues. Germline lookup yields CDR1 MNHNY and CDR2 SVGAGI (reference sequence). The CDR3 region is CASGRGTRVQETQYF. CDR3 coding DNA: TGTGCCAGCGGCAGAGGGACAAGGGTTCAAGAGACCCAGTACTTC.

The rearrangement joins TRBV7-2 to TRBJ2-1; 11 nucleotides agree with TRBD2. The CDR3 is 17 residues long. Losses at the gene ends were 1 base for V and 2 bases for J; bases not matched to a gene: 4. Germline lookup yields CDR1 SGHTA and CDR2 FQGNSA. CDR3 bases: TGTGCCAGCAGCTTAGAGGTACTAGCGGGAGCCTACAATGAGCAGTTCTTC. Translating gives CASSLEVLAGAYNEQFF.

The chain has TRBV5-1 and TRBJ2-5; D remains ambiguous. The V gene lost 0 bases and the J gene lost 2 bases, with 5 bases spanning the gap. Per the germline V gene, CDR1 is SGHRS and CDR2 is YFSETQ. This CDR3 is 13 amino acids long. CDR3 nucleotide sequence: TGCGCCAGCAGCTTGGACCCACAAGAGACCCAGTACTTC. Translating it yields CASSLDPQETQYF.

The chain combines TRBV15 with TRBJ1-1; D is perhaps TRBD1 (5 bases). The V gene's germline CDR1 is LNHNV and CDR2 YYDKDF (reference sequence). Trimming took off 1 base at V and 7 bases at J, with 19 bases between the two ends. This CDR3 spans 16 amino acids. The CDR3 DNA reads as TGTGCCACCAGCAGAGGCAGGGCTTCGGGAGAGGATGAAGCTTTCTTT. As protein: CATSRGRASGEDEAFF.

This clone turned up a few times. The chain carries TRBV15 and TRBJ1-5; the D is unclear. CDR3 length equals 15 residues. Trimming removed 4 bases from V and 0 bases from J, with 10 bases in between. Germline CDR1 LNHNV, CDR2 YYDKDF (reference sequence). The CDR3 region has the DNA TGTGCCACCAGCATGGAGCAGGATAGCAATCAGCCCCAGCATTTT. This translates into CATSMEQDSNQPQHF.

V gene TRBV9 combines with J gene TRBJ1-1, with a possible D match to TRBD1 (5 bases). The germline V and J ends were trimmed by 4 bases and 5 bases, with 12 bases remaining between them. The CDR3 is 13 residues long. CDR1 and CDR2 (germline): SGDLS, YYNGEE. As DNA, the CDR3 is TGTGCCAGCAGCCTCGGGACGGGGACTGAAGCTTTCTTT. Translated, it gives CASSLGTGTEAFF.

This clone is classed as medium-sized (0.01 to 0.1%). The chain is built from TRBV2 and TRBJ2-1, with 7 bases fitting TRBD1. Germline V gene lookup returns CDR1 SNHLY and CDR2 FYNNEI. This CDR3 contains 14 residues. Germline trimming cut 6 bases from V and 3 bases from J; bases unmatched to any gene: 5. Here the CDR3 DNA reads TGTGCCAGCAGGGACAGGACTGGCTACAATGAGCAGTTCTTC. Translated: CASRDRTGYNEQFF.

V and J are TRBV4-2 and TRBJ1-1; possibly TRBD1 for D (5 bases). This CDR3 region has 14 residues. Germline CDR1 and CDR2: LGHNA and YNFKEQ. V dropped 4 bases and J dropped 1 base, with 10 bases sitting between them. The CDR3 DNA reads as TGTGCCAGCAGCCGGGGGGTTGAGAACACTGAAGCTTTCTTT. It specifies CASSRGVENTEAFF.

The chain uses TRBV6-4 and TRBJ1-1, with a tentative D call TRBD1 (6 bases). Germline V gives CDR1 MRHNA, CDR2 SNTAGT. The CDR3 has 14 residues. Trimming removed 5 bases from V and 3 bases from J, with 13 bases in between. The CDR3 here is CASSQQGFDTEAFF. For the CDR3, the DNA is TGTGCCAGCAGTCAACAGGGATTCGACACTGAAGCTTTCTTT.

The V gene is TRBV5-4, the J gene TRBJ1-1; D is undetermined. CDR3 length equals 14 residues. Trimming removed 3 bases from V and 2 bases from J, with 11 bases in between. Per the germline V gene, CDR1 is SGHNT and CDR2 is YYREEE (reference sequence). The CDR3 sequence is CASSWAGGNTEAFF. CDR3 nucleotides: TGTGCCAGCAGCTGGGCAGGAGGAAACACTGAAGCTTTCTTT.

The chain joins TRBV10-3 to TRBJ1-1, with a possible D match to TRBD1 (6 bases). With 6 bases removed from V and 1 base from J, the gap between germline ends came to 9 bases. Germline V gene lookup returns CDR1 ENHRY and CDR2 SYGVKD. This CDR3 spans 13 amino acids. This chain's CDR3 is CAIRWTENTEAFF. CDR3 bases: TGTGCCATCAGGTGGACAGAGAACACTGAAGCTTTCTTT.

This clone came up once. This chain joins TRBV5-4 and TRBJ2-1; D unresolved. The germline gives CDR1 SGHNT, CDR2 YYREEE (reference sequence). Trimming removed 0 bases at V and 3 bases at J, with 7 bases between. The CDR3 contains 14 residues. The CDR3 sequence: CASSLEGNYNEQFF. Written as DNA, the CDR3 is TGTGCCAGCAGCTTGGAGGGCAACTACAATGAGCAGTTCTTC.

The CDR3 region has the DNA TGTGCCAGCAGGGGACAGGGGGGAATTGGCTACACCTTC. It translates to CASRGQGGIGYTF. V and J are TRBV5-4 and TRBJ1-2; 11 bases are a match to TRBD1. CDR3 length equals 13 residues. After removal of 5 bases from V and 7 bases from J, the junction contained 4 bases not matched to a gene. The germline gives CDR1 SGHNT, CDR2 YYREEE (reference sequence). Together with reference TRBV5-4 and TRBJ1-2, the CDR3 gives the full variable domain: ETGVTQSPTHLIKTRGQQVTLRCSSQSGHNTVSWYQQALGQGPQFIFQYYREEENGRGNFPPRFSGLQFPNYSSELNVNALELDDSALYLCASRGQGGIGYTFGSGTRLTVV.

The chain employs TRBV7-9 and TRBJ2-7; TRBD1 might be the D (6 bases). This CDR3 contains 14 residues. The V end lost 5 bases, the J end lost 0 bases, and 11 bases lay between the germline ends. CDR1 SEHNR and CDR2 FQNEAQ come from the germline V gene (reference sequence). CDR3 in DNA: TGTGCCAGCAGCCGGGACACAAGCTCCTACGAGCAGTACTTC. Translation: CASSRDTSSYEQYF.

This chain connects TRBV19 to TRBJ2-1; D not certain. The V gene lost 5 bases and the J gene lost 7 bases, with 6 bases spanning the gap. CDR1 is LNHDA and CDR2 is SQIVND in the germline V gene (reference sequence). There are 11 residues in the CDR3. This chain's CDR3 is CASSVENEQFF. The CDR3 coding sequence is TGTGCCAGTAGTGTCGAAAATGAGCAGTTCTTC.

The chain has TRBV15 and TRBJ2-7, with 9 bases identical to TRBD1. The ends lost 0 bases at V and 6 bases at J; junction bases unmatched: 15. The CDR3 sequence is 18 residues long. Germline values: CDR1 LNHNV, CDR2 YYDKDF (reference sequence). In nucleotides, the CDR3 is TGTGCCACCAGCAGAGATTTTTACGCGGGACAGGGATTTAGCGAGCAGTACTTC. This gives the protein CATSRDFYAGQGFSEQYF.

The chain has TRBV28 and TRBJ2-5; TRBD2 agrees at 7 bases. This CDR3 has 15 amino acids. The germline V gene has CDR1 MDHEN and CDR2 SYDVKM. The junction had 8 bases not matched to a gene; V was cut back by 4 bases and J by 3 bases. CDR3 coding DNA: TGTGCCAGCAGTTGGGCGGGCGGGAGAGAAGAGACCCAGTACTTC. Amino acids: CASSWAGGREETQYF.

The chain links TRBV7-8 to TRBJ2-3; maybe TRBD2 (5 bases). The CDR3 runs 12 residues. Germline V gene lookup returns CDR1 SGHVS and CDR2 FQNEAQ. Trimming removed 5 bases from V and 6 bases from J, with 9 bases in between. CDR3 in amino acids: CASSIPSDTQYF. The CDR3, as DNA: TGTGCCAGCAGCATCCCTAGCGATACGCAGTATTTT.

The chain couples TRBV6-1 to TRBJ1-1; no clear D. V lost 1 base to trimming and J lost 4 bases, with 10 bases between them. This CDR3 comprises 14 residues. Germline CDR1 MNHNS, CDR2 SASEGT. This CDR3 reads CASSEGLGSTEAFF. The CDR3 DNA is TGTGCCAGCAGTGAAGGGTTGGGTAGCACTGAAGCTTTCTTT.

This clone occurred a few times. The chain recombines TRBV5-4 with TRBJ2-3, with 10 bases that match TRBD1. The CDR3 loop spans 15 amino acids. Germline assignment: CDR1 SGHNT and CDR2 YYREEE (reference sequence). V lost 4 bases, J lost 4 bases, and 6 bases stayed unmatched. The CDR3 reads CASSADRGRPDTQYF. Here the CDR3 DNA reads TGTGCCAGCAGCGCAGACAGGGGGCGCCCAGATACGCAGTATTTT.